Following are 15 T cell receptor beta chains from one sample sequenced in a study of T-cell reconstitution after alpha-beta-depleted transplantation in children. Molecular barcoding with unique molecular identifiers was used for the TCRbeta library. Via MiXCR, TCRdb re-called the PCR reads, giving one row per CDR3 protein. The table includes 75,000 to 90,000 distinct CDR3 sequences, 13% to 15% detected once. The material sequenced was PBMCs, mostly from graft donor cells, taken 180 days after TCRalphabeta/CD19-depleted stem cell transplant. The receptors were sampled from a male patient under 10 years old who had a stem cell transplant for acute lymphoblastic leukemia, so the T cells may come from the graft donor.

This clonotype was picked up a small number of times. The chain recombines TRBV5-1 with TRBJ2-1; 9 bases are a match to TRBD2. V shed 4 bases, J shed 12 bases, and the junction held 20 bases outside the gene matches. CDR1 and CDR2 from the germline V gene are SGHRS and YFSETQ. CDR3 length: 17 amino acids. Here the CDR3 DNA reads TGCGCCAGCAGCCCAAAACCCGGGGCTAGCGGGATACTATGGCAGTTCTTC. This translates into CASSPKPGASGILWQFF.

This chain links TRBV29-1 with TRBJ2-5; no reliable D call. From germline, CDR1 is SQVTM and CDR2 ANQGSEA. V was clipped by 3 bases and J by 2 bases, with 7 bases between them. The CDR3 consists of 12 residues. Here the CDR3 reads CSVEGIQETQYF. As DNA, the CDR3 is TGCAGCGTTGAGGGCATTCAAGAGACCCAGTACTTC.

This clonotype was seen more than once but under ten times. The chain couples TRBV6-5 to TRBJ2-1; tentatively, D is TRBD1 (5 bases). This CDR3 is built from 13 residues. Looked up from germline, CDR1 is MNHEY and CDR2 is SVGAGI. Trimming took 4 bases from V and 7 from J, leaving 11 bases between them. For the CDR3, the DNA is TGTGCCAGCAGTTTCGGACAATTGAATGAGCAGTTCTTC. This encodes CASSFGQLNEQFF.

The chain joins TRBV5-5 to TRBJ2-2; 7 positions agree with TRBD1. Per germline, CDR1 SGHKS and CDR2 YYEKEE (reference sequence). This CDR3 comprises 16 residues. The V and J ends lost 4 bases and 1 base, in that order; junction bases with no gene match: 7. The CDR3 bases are TGTGCCAGCAGCCAAACAGGGGTACGGAACACCGGGGAGCTGTTTTTT. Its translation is CASSQTGVRNTGELFF.

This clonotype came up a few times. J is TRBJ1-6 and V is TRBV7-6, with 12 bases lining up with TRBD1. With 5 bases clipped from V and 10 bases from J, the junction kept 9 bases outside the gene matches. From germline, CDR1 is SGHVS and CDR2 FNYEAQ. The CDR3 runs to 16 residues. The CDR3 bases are TGTGCCAGCAGCATCCTCGGGACAGGGGGCGAGTCACCCCTCCACTTT. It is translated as CASSILGTGGESPLHF.

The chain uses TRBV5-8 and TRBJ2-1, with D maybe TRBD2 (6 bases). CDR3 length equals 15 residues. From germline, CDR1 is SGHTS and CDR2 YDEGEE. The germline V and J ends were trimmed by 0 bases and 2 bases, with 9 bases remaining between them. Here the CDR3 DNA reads TGTGCCAGCAGCTTGGTTGGCGGGACCTACAATGAGCAGTTCTTC. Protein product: CASSLVGGTYNEQFF.

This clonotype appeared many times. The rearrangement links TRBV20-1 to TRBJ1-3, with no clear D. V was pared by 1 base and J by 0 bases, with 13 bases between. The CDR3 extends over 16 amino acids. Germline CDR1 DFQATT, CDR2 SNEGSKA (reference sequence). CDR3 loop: CSARGTDYPSGNTIYF. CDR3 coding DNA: TGCAGTGCTAGAGGGACCGACTACCCCTCTGGAAACACCATATATTTT.

This chain's CDR3 is CASSTGALLRGYTF. The DNA for the CDR3 is TGTGCCAGCAGTACAGGGGCCCTACTGCGTGGCTACACCTTC. The V call is TRBV2, the J call TRBJ1-2; 7 bases line up with TRBD1. Germline trimming cut 5 bases from V and 7 bases from J; bases unmatched to any gene: 10. Germline V gene lookup returns CDR1 SNHLY and CDR2 FYNNEI. The CDR3 is made up of 14 amino acids.

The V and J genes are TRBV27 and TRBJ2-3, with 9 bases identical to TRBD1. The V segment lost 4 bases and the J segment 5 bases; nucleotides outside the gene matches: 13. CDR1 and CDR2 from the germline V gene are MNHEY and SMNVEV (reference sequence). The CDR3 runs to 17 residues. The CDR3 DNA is TGTGCCAGCAGTTCCCTTCATTGGACAGGGGTTGGAGATACGCAGTATTTT. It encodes CASSSLHWTGVGDTQYF.

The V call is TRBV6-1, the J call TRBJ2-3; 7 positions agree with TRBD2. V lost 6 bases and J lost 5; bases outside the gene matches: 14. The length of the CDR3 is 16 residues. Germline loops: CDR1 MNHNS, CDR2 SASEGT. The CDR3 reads CASSPHKIREEDTQYF. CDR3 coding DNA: TGTGCCAGCAGCCCACACAAGATTCGGGAGGAAGATACGCAGTATTTT.

CDR3 coding DNA: TGTGCCAGCAGCTACTCCGGGACACTTTACACCTTC. Translating it yields CASSYSGTLYTF. This chain uses TRBV7-2 with TRBJ1-2; TRBD1 might be the D (6 bases). The CDR3 is 12 amino acids. CDR1 SGHTA and CDR2 FQGNSA come from the germline V gene. The V end lost 4 bases, the J end lost 11 bases, and 14 bases lay between the germline ends.

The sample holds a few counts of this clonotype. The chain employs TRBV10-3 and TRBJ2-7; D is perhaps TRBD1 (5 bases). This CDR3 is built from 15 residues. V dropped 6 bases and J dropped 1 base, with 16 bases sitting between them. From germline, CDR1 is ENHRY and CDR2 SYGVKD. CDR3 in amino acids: CAISVGEVSSYEQYF. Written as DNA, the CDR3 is TGTGCCATCAGCGTAGGGGAAGTTTCTTCCTACGAGCAGTACTTC.

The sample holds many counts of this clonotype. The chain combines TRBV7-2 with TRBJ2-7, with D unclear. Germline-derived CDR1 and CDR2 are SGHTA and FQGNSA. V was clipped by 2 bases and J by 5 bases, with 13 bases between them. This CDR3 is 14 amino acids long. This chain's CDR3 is CASSLWGGEDEQYF. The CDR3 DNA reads TGTGCCAGCAGCTTATGGGGTGGTGAGGACGAGCAGTACTTC.

The CDR3 nucleotides read TGTGCCAGCAGCATCCGAAACGGGCTAGCGGGGGGGCGGGGTGAGCAGTTCTTC. Translation: CASSIRNGLAGGRGEQFF. The rearrangement uses TRBV11-2 and TRBJ2-1; 12 bases map to TRBD2. The CDR3 spans 18 residues. The ends lost 5 bases at V and 9 bases at J; junction bases unmatched: 17. The germline V gene has CDR1 SGHAT and CDR2 FQNNGV.

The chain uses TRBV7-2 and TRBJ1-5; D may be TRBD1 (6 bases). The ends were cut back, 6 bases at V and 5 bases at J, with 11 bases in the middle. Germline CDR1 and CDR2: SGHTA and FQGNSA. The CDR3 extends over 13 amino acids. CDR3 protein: CASSSQGDQPQHF. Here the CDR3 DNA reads TGTGCCAGCAGTTCACAGGGCGATCAGCCCCAGCATTTT.